One sample yielded the 17 T cell receptor beta chains listed below, sequenced in a study of blood T cell repertoires in COVID-19 (TCRdb year 2020). The library was built by means of the immunoSEQ multiplex PCR assay. Drawn from immuneACCESS, this table holds only the in-frame rearrangements with V and J called that TCRdb kept. Clones are partly lost; checked studies trace under half to an unresolved V gene and leave the rest unexplained. Here the sample has roughly 110,000 clones; around nine tenths occur a single time. The biggest ten clones account for roughly 8.4% of the sample. Material for sequencing was peripheral blood. These receptors were collected from a woman in her 70s who had recovered from COVID-19.

The rearrangement joins TRBV5-4 to TRBJ2-3, with 13 bases identical to TRBD2. Germline lookup yields CDR1 SGHNT and CDR2 YYREEE (reference sequence). Trimming removed 2 bases from V and 6 bases from J; junction bases left unmatched: 15. The CDR3 runs 19 residues. The CDR3 reads CASSFKTSGRAGLGDTQYF. In nucleotides, the CDR3 is TGTGCCAGCAGCTTTAAAACTAGCGGGAGGGCCGGGTTGGGGGATACGCAGTATTTT.

The rearrangement links TRBV13 to TRBJ2-7; 9 bases align to TRBD1. The CDR3 is made up of 14 amino acids. The germline gives CDR1 PRHDT, CDR2 FYEKMQ (reference sequence). V lost 4 bases to trimming and J lost 4 bases; unmatched junction nucleotides: 5. CDR3 sequence reads: CASSSTGGGYEQYF. Written as DNA, the CDR3 is TGTGCCAGCAGCTCCACAGGGGGCGGTTACGAGCAGTACTTC.

This chain links TRBV28 with TRBJ1-4; maybe TRBD1 (6 bases). CDR3 length equals 14 residues. V shed 6 bases and J shed 7 bases, with 15 bases lying between them. Per germline, CDR1 MDHEN and CDR2 SYDVKM. This chain's CDR3 is CASRHDRQGEKLFF. DNA for the CDR3: TGTGCCAGCAGGCACGACAGGCAGGGTGAAAAACTGTTTTTT.

V usage is TRBV18 and J usage is TRBJ1-2, with D perhaps matching TRBD1 (6 bases). Germline loops: CDR1 KGHSH, CDR2 LQKENI. V gave up 6 bases and J gave up 8 bases, with 25 bases separating them. The CDR3 is 16 amino acids. The CDR3 spells CASSPSTPRGHLGYTF. The CDR3 nucleotides are TGTGCCAGCTCCCCGAGTACGCCGCGGGGGCACTTGGGCTACACCTTC.

In nucleotides, the CDR3 is TGCGCCAGCAGCCACGCGCAGGGGATCTTTGGAAACACCATATATTTT. It translates to CASSHAQGIFGNTIYF. The chain couples TRBV4-3 to TRBJ1-3; D perhaps matches TRBD1 (6 bases). CDR1 is LGHNA and CDR2 is YSLEER in the germline V gene. This CDR3 is 16 amino acids long. The V gene lost 3 bases and the J gene lost 3 bases, with 15 bases spanning the gap.

The chain couples TRBV5-6 to TRBJ2-3; TRBD1 is a possible D gene (5 bases). The CDR3 length is 13 residues. The V gene lost 4 bases and the J gene lost 4 bases, with 10 bases spanning the gap. In germline, CDR1 is SGHDT, CDR2 YYEEEE. CDR3 nucleotides: TGTGCCAGCAGCGGGGCTCCGGCAGATACGCAGTATTTT. As protein: CASSGAPADTQYF.

The gene calls are TRBV19 and TRBJ1-5; possibly TRBD1 for D (5 bases). Looked up from germline, CDR1 is LNHDA and CDR2 is SQIVND (reference sequence). The CDR3 loop spans 15 amino acids. V was shortened by 1 base and J by 2 bases, with 9 bases between the two germline ends. CDR3 amino acids: CASSIGFRGNQPQHF. The CDR3 DNA follows: TGTGCCAGTAGTATAGGGTTCAGGGGCAATCAGCCCCAGCATTTT.

The rearrangement links TRBV7-2 to TRBJ2-7, with 9 bases aligning to TRBD1. There are 15 residues in the CDR3. Germline CDR1 SGHTA, CDR2 FQGNSA. V trimming: 2 bases; J trimming: 2 bases; junction bases outside the gene matches: 4. Here the CDR3 DNA reads TGTGCCAGCAGCTTATCGGGACAGGGAACCTACGAGCAGTACTTC. It translates to CASSLSGQGTYEQYF.

The chain carries TRBV28 and TRBJ2-3, with 9 bases fitting TRBD2. Germline V lookup: CDR1 MDHEN, CDR2 SYDVKM. The V segment lost 6 bases and the J segment 1 base; nucleotides outside the gene matches: 5. This CDR3 is 15 amino acids long. The CDR3 protein is CASRSRTSGTDTQYF. For the CDR3, the DNA is TGTGCCAGCAGGTCCAGGACTAGCGGCACAGATACGCAGTATTTT.

This sequence joins TRBV11-3 and TRBJ2-1; weak D call: TRBD1 (7 bases). Germline lookup yields CDR1 SGHNT and CDR2 YENEEA. This CDR3 is 14 amino acids long. V was trimmed by 5 bases and J by 3 bases, leaving 11 bases between them. CDR3: CASSPGGSYNEQFF. The CDR3 nucleotides are TGTGCCAGCAGCCCAGGGGGGAGCTACAATGAGCAGTTCTTC.

This clone occurred once. The V and J genes are TRBV10-3 and TRBJ2-3; TRBD2 might be the D (6 bases). Germline CDR1 and CDR2: ENHRY and SYGVKD. This CDR3 region has 13 residues. Trimming removed 10 bases at V and 5 bases at J, with 16 bases between. As DNA, the CDR3 is TGTGCCACGCAGTGGCAGGGACTAGATACGCAGTATTTT. Its protein is CATQWQGLDTQYF.

The chain uses TRBV10-2 and TRBJ1-6; tentative D call: TRBD1 (6 bases). The V gene's germline CDR1 is WSHSY and CDR2 SAAADI. The V end lost 7 bases, the J end lost 13 bases, and 20 bases lay between the germline ends. The CDR3 extends over 14 amino acids. DNA for the CDR3: TGCGCCAGCACCCCGACAGACAGGCAGAGTCCCCTCCACTTT. Amino acids: CASTPTDRQSPLHF.

The chain combines TRBV7-2 with TRBJ1-3; D remains ambiguous. CDR3 length equals 16 residues. Germline V gene sequence: CDR1 SGHTA, CDR2 FQGNSA. Deletions cut 1 base from V and 2 bases from J, with 12 bases between. The CDR3 nucleotides are TGTGCCAGCAGCTTAGGACAACTTACTGCTGGAAACACCATATATTTT. It yields the protein CASSLGQLTAGNTIYF.

V gene TRBV5-1 combines with J gene TRBJ2-7, with unresolved D. V was trimmed by 4 bases and J by 2 bases, leaving 4 bases between them. Per germline, CDR1 SGHRS and CDR2 YFSETQ. The CDR3 runs to 11 residues. CDR3 amino acids: CASSPAYEQYF. CDR3 nucleotides: TGCGCCAGCAGCCCTGCCTACGAGCAGTACTTC.

V usage is TRBV25-1 and J usage is TRBJ2-3, with 11 bases identical to TRBD2. This CDR3 spans 17 amino acids. Germline assignment: CDR1 MGHDK and CDR2 SYGVNS. Trimming cost V 4 bases and J 1 base; bases outside gene matches: 7. CDR3 protein: CASSALSGRGGTDTQYF. CDR3 nucleotide sequence: TGTGCCAGCAGTGCCCTTAGCGGGAGGGGGGGCACAGATACGCAGTATTTT.

V is TRBV19 and J is TRBJ1-6; perhaps TRBD1 as D (6 bases). Trimming pared 2 bases from V and 1 base from J, leaving 9 bases between. The CDR3 has 16 residues. Per germline, CDR1 LNHDA and CDR2 SQIVND (reference sequence). This CDR3 is CASSIWGRSYNSPLHF. The CDR3 DNA reads as TGTGCCAGTAGTATATGGGGGCGTTCCTATAATTCACCCCTCCACTTT.

The chain couples TRBV5-5 to TRBJ2-3; D unclear. Trimming cost V 1 base and J 7 bases, with 13 bases left between them. This CDR3 is built from 14 residues. Per the germline V gene, CDR1 is SGHKS and CDR2 is YYEKEE (reference sequence). The CDR3 bases are TGTGCCAGCAGCTTGACCCCCCTGACACATACGCAGTATTTT. Its translation: CASSLTPLTHTQYF.